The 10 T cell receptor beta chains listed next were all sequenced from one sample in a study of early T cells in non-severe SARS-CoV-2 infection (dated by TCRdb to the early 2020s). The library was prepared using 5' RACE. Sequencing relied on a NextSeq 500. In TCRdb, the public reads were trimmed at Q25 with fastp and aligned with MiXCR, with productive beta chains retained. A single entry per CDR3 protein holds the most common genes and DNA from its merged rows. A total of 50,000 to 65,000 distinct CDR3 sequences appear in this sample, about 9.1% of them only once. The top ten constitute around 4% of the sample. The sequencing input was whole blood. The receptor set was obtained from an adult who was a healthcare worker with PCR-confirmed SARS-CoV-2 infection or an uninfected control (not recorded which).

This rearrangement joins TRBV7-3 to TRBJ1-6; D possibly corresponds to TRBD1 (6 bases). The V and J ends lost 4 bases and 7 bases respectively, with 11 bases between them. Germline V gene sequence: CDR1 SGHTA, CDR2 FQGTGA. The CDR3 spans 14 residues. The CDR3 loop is CASSSTGMNSPLHF. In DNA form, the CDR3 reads TGTGCCAGCAGCTCTACAGGGATGAATTCACCCCTCCACTTT.

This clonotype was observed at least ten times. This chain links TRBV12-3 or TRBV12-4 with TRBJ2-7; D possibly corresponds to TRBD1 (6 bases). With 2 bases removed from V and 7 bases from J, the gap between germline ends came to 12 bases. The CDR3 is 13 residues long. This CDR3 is CASSLQPRGEQYF. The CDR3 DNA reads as TGTGCCAGCAGTTTACAGCCCAGGGGAGAGCAGTACTTC.

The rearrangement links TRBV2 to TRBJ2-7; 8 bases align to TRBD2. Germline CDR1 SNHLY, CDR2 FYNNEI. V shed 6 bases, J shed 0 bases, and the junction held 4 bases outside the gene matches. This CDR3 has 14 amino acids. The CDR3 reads CASSERGSSYEQYF. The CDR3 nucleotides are TGTGCCAGCAGCGAGCGGGGGAGCTCCTACGAGCAGTACTTC.

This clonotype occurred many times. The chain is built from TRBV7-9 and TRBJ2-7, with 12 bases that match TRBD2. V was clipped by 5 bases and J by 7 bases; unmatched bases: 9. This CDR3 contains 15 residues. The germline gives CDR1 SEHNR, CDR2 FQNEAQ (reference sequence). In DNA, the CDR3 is TGTGCCAGCAGCCGGACTAGCGGGATTTTAGGAGAGCAGTACTTC. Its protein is CASSRTSGILGEQYF.

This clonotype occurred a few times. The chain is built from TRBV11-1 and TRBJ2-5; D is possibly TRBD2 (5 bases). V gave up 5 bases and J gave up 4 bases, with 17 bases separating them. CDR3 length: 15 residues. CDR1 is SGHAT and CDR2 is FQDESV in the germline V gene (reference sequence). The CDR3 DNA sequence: TGTGCCAGCAGCATGCCCCTAGCCGGTTCAGAGACCCAGTACTTC. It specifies CASSMPLAGSETQYF.

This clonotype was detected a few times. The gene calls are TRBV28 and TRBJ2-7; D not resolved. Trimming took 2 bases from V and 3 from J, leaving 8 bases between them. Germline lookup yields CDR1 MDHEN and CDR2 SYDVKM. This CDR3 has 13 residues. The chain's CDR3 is CASSLGDNYEQYF. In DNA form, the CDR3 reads TGTGCCAGCAGTTTAGGGGATAACTACGAGCAGTACTTC.

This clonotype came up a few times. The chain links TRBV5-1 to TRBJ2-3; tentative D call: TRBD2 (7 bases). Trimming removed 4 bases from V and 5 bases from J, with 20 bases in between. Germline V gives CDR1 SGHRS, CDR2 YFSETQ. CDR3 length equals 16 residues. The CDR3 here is CASSPPGGAIGDTQYF. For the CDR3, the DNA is TGCGCCAGCAGCCCCCCGGGGGGCGCGATTGGAGATACGCAGTATTTT.

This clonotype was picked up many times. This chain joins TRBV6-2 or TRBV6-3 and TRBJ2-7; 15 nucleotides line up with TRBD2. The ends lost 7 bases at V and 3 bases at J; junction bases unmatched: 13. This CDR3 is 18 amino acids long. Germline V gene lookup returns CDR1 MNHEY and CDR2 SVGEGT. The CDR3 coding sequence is TGTGCCAGCAAGAACCGTCGGACTAGCGGGAGGGAGCACTACGAGCAGTACTTC. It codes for CASKNRRTSGREHYEQYF.

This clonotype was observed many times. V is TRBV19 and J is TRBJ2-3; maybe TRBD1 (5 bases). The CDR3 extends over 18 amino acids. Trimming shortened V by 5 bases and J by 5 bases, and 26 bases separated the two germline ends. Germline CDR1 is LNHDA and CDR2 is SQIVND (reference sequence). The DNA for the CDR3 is TGTGCCAGTAGTTATAGGGGCAACGAGGCGAACCAGGGAGATACGCAGTATTTT. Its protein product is CASSYRGNEANQGDTQYF.

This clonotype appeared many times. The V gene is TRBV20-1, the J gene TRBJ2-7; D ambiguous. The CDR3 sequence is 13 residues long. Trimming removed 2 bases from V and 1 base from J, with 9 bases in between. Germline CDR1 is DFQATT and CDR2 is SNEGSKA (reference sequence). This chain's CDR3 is CSARSTASYEQYF. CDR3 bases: TGCAGTGCTAGAAGTACGGCTTCCTACGAGCAGTACTTC.